Below are 9 T cell receptor beta chains sequenced from a single sample in a study of T cell repertoires in cytomegalovirus infection. TCRdb used MiXCR to reprocess the reads, holding one entry per CDR3 protein. The profile shows fewer than 200,000 distinct CDR3 sequences, approximately 9.6% of them singletons. What was sequenced was PBMCs. The receptors were gathered from a human donor in good health (CMV status not recorded). Some clones in this sample may be carry-over from other donors' samples.

The chain links TRBV7-2 to TRBJ2-2, with a tentative D call TRBD2 (6 bases). Trimming removed 5 bases at V and 3 bases at J, with 13 bases between. Germline V gene data show CDR1 as SGHTA and CDR2 as FQGNSA. This CDR3 has 15 residues. CDR3 nucleotides: TGTGCCAGCAGCCCCAGACTAGGGTACACCGGGGAGCTGTTTTTT. This codes for CASSPRLGYTGELFF.

This clonotype showed up many times. The chain carries TRBV7-3 and TRBJ2-1; a weak D match, TRBD1 (5 bases). Germline V lookup: CDR1 SGHTA, CDR2 FQGTGA. The ends were cut back, 5 bases at V and 5 bases at J, with 13 bases in the middle. This CDR3 has 14 amino acids. Here the CDR3 DNA reads TGTGCCAGCAGCACCTCTGACAGACACAATGAGCAGTTCTTC. Its translation: CASSTSDRHNEQFF.

The chain carries TRBV30 and TRBJ2-6, with 10 positions matching TRBD1. Germline CDR1 reads GTSNPN; CDR2 reads SVGIG (reference sequence). The CDR3 length is 16 residues. Trimming cost V 2 bases and J 0 bases; bases outside gene matches: 1. CDR3 coding DNA: TGTGCCTGGAGTAGGACAGGGGGCTCTGGGGCCAACGTCCTGACTTTC. It encodes CAWSRTGGSGANVLTF.

The chain employs TRBV5-6 and TRBJ2-3, with TRBD2 identical over 13 bases. The V and J ends lost 3 bases and 2 bases, in that order; junction bases with no gene match: 3. This CDR3 contains 16 residues. The V gene's germline CDR1 is SGHDT and CDR2 YYEEEE. The CDR3 sequence: CASSSGTSGATDTQYF. CDR3 DNA sequence: TGTGCCAGCAGCTCAGGGACTAGCGGGGCCACAGATACGCAGTATTTT.

This clonotype was counted many times. V gene TRBV28 combines with J gene TRBJ1-1, with D maybe TRBD1 (6 bases). The ends were cut back, 5 bases at V and 0 bases at J, with 7 bases in the middle. Per germline, CDR1 MDHEN and CDR2 SYDVKM. The CDR3 runs 13 residues. The CDR3 spells CASSPGVNTEAFF. DNA of the CDR3: TGTGCCAGCAGTCCAGGGGTGAACACTGAAGCTTTCTTT.

The gene calls are TRBV20-1 and TRBJ2-3; D is unresolved. Deletions cut 1 base from V and 6 bases from J, with 8 bases between. Germline CDR1 is DFQATT and CDR2 is SNEGSKA (reference sequence). This CDR3 comprises 12 residues. CDR3 in amino acids: CSARVAGDTQYF. The CDR3 region has the DNA TGCAGTGCTAGAGTCGCAGGCGATACGCAGTATTTT.

This clonotype was counted many times. The gene calls are TRBV4-3 and TRBJ2-7; D may be TRBD2 (5 bases). From germline, CDR1 is LGHNA and CDR2 YSLEER. The CDR3 totals 13 residues. The V end lost 5 bases, the J end lost 5 bases, and 13 bases lay between the germline ends. The CDR3 nucleotides are TGCGCCAGCAGCTCCCAAGAGGGAGACGAGCAGTACTTC. Residues: CASSSQEGDEQYF.

The rearrangement joins TRBV12-3 or TRBV12-4 to TRBJ2-2, with D possibly being TRBD2 (7 bases). The CDR3 sequence is 16 residues long. The germline V and J ends were trimmed by 5 bases and 6 bases, with 19 bases remaining between them. CDR3 bases: TGTGCCAGCAGTCCCGGGGAGGGGGAGGTATCCGGGGAGCTGTTTTTT. This codes for CASSPGEGEVSGELFF.

The chain links TRBV20-1 to TRBJ2-2; possible D gene TRBD1, 7 bases. Germline V gene lookup returns CDR1 DFQATT and CDR2 SNEGSKA (reference sequence). The CDR3 spans 14 residues. Trimming shortened V by 6 bases and J by 3 bases, and 14 bases separated the two germline ends. The CDR3 region has the DNA TGCAGTGCCGTCGACAGGGAGGACACCGGGGAGCTGTTTTTT. It is translated as CSAVDREDTGELFF.